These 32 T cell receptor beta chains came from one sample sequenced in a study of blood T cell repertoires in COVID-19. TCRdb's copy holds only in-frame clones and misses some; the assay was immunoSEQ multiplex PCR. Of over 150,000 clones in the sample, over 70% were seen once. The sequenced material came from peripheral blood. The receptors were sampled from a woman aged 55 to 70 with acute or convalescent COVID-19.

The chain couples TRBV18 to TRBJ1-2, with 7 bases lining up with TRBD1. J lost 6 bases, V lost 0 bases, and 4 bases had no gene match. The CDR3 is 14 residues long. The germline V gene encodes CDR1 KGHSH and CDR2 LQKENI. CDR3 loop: CASSPPGRGDGYTF. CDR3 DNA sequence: TGTGCCAGCTCACCACCGGGCAGGGGGGATGGCTACACCTTC.

CDR3 nucleotides: TGTGCCAGCAGTACCCTCCCAGGAGGGGGCAAGGAAGAGACCCAGTACTTC. It is translated as CASSTLPGGGKEETQYF. The chain uses TRBV6-2 or TRBV6-3 and TRBJ2-5; weak D call: TRBD1 (7 bases). The V gene lost 5 bases and the J gene lost 3 bases, with 22 bases spanning the gap. The CDR3 extends over 17 amino acids. Per the germline V gene, CDR1 is MNHEY and CDR2 is SVGEGT.

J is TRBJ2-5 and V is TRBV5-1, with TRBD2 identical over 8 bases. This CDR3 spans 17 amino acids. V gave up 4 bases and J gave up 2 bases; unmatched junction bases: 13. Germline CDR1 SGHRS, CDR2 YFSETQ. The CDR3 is CASSPPGTRIYQETQYF. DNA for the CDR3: TGCGCCAGCAGCCCACCCGGGACTAGGATCTATCAAGAGACCCAGTACTTC.

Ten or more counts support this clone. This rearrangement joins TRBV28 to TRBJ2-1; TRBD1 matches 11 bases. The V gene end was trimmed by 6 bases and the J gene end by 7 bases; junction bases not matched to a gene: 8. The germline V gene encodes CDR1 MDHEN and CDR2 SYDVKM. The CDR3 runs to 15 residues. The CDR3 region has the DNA TGTGCCAGCAGCCAAACCCGGGACAGGGGGAATGAGCAGTTCTTC. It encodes CASSQTRDRGNEQFF.

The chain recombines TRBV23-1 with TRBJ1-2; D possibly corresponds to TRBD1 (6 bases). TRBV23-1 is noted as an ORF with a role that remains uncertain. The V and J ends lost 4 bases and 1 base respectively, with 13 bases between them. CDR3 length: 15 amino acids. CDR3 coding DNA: TGCGCCAGCAGTCCAATGGGGGCCTTTAACTATGGCTACACCTTC. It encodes CASSPMGAFNYGYTF.

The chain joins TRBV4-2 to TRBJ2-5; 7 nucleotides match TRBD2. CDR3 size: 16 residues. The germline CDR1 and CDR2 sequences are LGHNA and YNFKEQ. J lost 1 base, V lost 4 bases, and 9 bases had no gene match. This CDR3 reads CASSPGTKASQETQYF. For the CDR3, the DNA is TGTGCCAGCAGCCCGGGGACTAAGGCCTCCCAAGAGACCCAGTACTTC.

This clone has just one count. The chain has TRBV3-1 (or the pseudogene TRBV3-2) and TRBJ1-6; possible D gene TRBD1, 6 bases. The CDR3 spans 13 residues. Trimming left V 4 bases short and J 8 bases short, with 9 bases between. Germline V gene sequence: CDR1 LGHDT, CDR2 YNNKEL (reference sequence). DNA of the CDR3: TGTGCCAGCAGCCCCCGACAGGATTCACCCCTCCACTTT. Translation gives CASSPRQDSPLHF.

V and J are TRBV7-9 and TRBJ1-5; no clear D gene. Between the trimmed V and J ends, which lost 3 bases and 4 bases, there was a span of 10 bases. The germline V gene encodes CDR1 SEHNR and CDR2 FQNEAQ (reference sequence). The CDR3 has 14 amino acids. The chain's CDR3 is CASSLGWANQPQHF. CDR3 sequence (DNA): TGTGCCAGCAGCTTGGGTTGGGCGAATCAGCCCCAGCATTTT.

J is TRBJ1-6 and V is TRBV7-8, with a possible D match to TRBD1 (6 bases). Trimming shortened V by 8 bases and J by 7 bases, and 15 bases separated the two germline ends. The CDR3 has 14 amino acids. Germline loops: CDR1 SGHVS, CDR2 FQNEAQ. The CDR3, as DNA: TGTGCCAGCGACCCGGGGCAGGGGAATTCACCCCTCCACTTT. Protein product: CASDPGQGNSPLHF.

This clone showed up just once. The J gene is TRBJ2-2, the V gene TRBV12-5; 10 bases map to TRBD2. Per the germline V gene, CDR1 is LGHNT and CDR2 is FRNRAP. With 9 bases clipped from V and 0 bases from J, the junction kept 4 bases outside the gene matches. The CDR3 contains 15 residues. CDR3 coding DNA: TGTGCTAGCTCTAGCGGGGGTGCGAACACCGGGGAGCTGTTTTTT. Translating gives CASSSGGANTGELFF.

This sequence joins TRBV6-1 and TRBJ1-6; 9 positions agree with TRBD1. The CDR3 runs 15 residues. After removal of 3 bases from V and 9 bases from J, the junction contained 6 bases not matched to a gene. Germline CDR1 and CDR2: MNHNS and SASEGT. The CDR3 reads CASSDRTGERSPLHF. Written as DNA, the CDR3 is TGTGCCAGCAGTGACCGGACAGGGGAACGTTCACCCCTCCACTTT.

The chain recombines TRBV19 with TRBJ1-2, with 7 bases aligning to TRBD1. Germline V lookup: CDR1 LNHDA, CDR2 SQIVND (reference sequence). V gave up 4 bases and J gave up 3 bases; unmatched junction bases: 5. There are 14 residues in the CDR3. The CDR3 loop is CASSTGGFDYGYTF. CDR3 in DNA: TGTGCCAGTAGTACAGGGGGATTCGACTATGGCTACACCTTC.

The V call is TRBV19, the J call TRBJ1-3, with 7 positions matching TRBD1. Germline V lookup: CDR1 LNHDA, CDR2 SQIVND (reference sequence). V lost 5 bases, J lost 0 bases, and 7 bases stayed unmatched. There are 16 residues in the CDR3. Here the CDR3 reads CASSPLQGRSGNTIYF. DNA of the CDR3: TGTGCCAGTAGTCCGCTACAGGGGCGCTCTGGAAACACCATATATTTT. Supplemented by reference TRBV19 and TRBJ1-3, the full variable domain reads DGGITQSPKYLFRKEGQNVTLSCEQNLNHDAMYWYRQDPGQGLRLIYYSQIVNDFQKGDIAEGYSVSREKKESFPLTVTSAQKNPTAFYLCASSPLQGRSGNTIYFGEGSWLTVV.

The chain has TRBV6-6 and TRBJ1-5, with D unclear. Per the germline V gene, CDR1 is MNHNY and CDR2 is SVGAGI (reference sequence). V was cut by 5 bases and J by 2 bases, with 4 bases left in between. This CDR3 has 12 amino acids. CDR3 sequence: CASSPGNQPQHF. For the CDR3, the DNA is TGTGCCAGCAGTCCGGGCAATCAGCCCCAGCATTTT.

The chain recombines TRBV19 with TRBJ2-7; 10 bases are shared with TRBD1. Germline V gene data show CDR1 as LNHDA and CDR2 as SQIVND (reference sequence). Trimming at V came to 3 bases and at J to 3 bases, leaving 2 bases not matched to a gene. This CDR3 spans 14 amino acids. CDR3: CASSMTGGIYEQYF. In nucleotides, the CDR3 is TGTGCCAGTAGTATGACAGGGGGCATCTACGAGCAGTACTTC.

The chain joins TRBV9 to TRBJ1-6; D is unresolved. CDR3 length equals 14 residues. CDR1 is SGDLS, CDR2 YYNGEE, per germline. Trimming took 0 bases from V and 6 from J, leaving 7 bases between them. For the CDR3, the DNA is TGTGCCAGCAGCGTAGCTACGGGTAATTCACCCCTCCACTTT. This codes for CASSVATGNSPLHF.

CDR3 region: CATSASPGDRGFQETQYF. The CDR3 DNA reads as TGTGCCACCAGTGCTTCCCCGGGGGACAGGGGATTCCAAGAGACCCAGTACTTC. The chain has TRBV24-1 and TRBJ2-5; the match to TRBD1 covers 10 bases. The CDR3 loop spans 18 amino acids. With V trimmed by 5 bases and J by 1 base, 12 bases remained unmatched. Germline values: CDR1 KGHDR, CDR2 SFDVKD.

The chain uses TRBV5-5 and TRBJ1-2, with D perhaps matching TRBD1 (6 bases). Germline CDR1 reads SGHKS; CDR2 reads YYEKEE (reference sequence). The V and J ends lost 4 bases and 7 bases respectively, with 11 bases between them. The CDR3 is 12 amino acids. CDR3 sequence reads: CASSVGHFGYTF. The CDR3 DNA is TGTGCCAGCAGCGTGGGACATTTTGGCTACACCTTC.

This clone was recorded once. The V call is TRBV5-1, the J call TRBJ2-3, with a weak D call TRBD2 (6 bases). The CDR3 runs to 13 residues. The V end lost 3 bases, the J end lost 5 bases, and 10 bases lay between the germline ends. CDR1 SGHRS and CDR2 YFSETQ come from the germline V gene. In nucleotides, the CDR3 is TGCGCCAGCAGCTCTATCGGGGGAGATACGCAGTATTTT. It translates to CASSSIGGDTQYF.

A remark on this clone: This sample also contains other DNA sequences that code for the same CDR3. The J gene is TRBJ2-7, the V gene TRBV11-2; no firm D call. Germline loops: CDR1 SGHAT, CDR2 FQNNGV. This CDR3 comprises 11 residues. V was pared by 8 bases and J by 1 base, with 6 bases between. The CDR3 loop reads CASSRSYEQYF. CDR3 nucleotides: TGTGCCAGCTCCCGTTCCTACGAGCAGTACTTC.

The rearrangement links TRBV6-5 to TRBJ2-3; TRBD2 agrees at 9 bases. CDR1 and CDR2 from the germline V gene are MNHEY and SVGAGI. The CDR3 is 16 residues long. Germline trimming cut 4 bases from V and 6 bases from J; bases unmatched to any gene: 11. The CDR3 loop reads CASSSTGGGAGDTQYF. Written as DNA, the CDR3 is TGTGCCAGCAGTTCCACCGGCGGGGGGGCCGGTGATACGCAGTATTTT.

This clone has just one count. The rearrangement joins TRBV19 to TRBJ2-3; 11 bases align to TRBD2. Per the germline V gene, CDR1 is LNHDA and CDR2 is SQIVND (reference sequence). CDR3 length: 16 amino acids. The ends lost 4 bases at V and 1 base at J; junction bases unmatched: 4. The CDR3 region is CASSTLAGGGTDTQYF. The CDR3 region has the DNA TGTGCCAGTAGTACGCTAGCGGGGGGCGGCACAGATACGCAGTATTTT.

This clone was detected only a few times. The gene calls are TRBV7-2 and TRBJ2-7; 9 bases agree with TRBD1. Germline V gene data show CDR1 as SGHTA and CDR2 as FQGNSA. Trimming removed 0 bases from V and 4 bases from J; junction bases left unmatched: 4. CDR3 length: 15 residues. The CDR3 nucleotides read TGTGCCAGCAGCTTAGCGCCGGGACAGGGATACGAGCAGTACTTC. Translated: CASSLAPGQGYEQYF. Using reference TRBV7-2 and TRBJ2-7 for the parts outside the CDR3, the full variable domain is GAGVSQSPSNKVTEKGKDVELRCDPISGHTALYWYRQSLGQGLEFLIYFQGNSAPDKSGLPSDRFSAERTGGSVSTLTIQRTQQEDSAVYLCASSLAPGQGYEQYFGPGTRLTVT.

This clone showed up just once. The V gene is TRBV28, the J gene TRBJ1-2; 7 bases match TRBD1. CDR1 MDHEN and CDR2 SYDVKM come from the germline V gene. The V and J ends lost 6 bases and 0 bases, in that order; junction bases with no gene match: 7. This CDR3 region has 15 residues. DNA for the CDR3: TGTGCCAGCAGCTCTACCGGGACAGCTAACTATGGCTACACCTTC. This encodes CASSSTGTANYGYTF.

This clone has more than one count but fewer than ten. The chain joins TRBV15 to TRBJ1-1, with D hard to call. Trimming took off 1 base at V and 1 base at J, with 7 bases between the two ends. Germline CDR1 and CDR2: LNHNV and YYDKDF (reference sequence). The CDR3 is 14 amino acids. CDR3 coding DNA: TGTGCCACCAGCAGAGTGGCAGGGAACACTGAAGCTTTCTTT. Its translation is CATSRVAGNTEAFF. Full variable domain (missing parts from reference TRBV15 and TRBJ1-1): DAMVIQNPRYQVTQFGKPVTLSCSQTLNHNVMYWYQQKSSQAPKLLFHYYDKDFNNEADTPDNFQSRRPNTSFCFLDIRSPGLGDTAMYLCATSRVAGNTEAFFGQGTRLTVV.

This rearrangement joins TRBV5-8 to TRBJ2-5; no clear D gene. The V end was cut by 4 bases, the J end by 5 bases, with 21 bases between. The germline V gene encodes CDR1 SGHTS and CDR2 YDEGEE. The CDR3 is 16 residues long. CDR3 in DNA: TGTGCCAGCAGCCCCCGGCGACTTTCCCTGGTGGAGACCCAGTACTTC. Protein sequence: CASSPRRLSLVETQYF.

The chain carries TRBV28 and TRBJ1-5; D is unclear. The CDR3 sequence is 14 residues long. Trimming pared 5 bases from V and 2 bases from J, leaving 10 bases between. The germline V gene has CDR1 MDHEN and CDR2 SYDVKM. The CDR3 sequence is CASSPPAGNQPQHF. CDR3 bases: TGTGCCAGCAGTCCCCCCGCGGGCAATCAGCCCCAGCATTTT.

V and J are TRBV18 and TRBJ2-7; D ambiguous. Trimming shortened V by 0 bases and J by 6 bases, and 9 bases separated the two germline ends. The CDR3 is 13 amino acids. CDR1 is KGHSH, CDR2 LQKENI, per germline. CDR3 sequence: CASSPPSQFEQYF. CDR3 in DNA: TGTGCCAGCTCACCACCTAGCCAGTTCGAGCAGTACTTC.

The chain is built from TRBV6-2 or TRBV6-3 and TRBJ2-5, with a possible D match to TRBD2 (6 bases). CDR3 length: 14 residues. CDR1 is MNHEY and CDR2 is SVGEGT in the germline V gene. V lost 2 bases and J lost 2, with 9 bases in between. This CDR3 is CASSYGGVQETQYF. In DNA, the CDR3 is TGTGCCAGCAGTTACGGCGGGGTACAAGAGACCCAGTACTTC.

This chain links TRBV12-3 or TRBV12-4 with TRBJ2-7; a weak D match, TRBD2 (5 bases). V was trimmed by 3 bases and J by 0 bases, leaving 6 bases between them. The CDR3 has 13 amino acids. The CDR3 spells CASSLRVSYEQYF. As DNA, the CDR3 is TGTGCCAGCAGTTTGAGGGTCTCCTACGAGCAGTACTTC.

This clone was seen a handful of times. CDR3 DNA: TGTGCCAGCAGCTTAGCGGGACAGGGCACTGAAGCTTTCTTT. Its protein is CASSLAGQGTEAFF. V gene TRBV7-2 combines with J gene TRBJ1-1; TRBD1 matches 9 bases. Germline V gene sequence: CDR1 SGHTA, CDR2 FQGNSA. The junction had 0 bases not matched to a gene; V was cut back by 0 bases and J by 4 bases. CDR3 size: 14 residues.

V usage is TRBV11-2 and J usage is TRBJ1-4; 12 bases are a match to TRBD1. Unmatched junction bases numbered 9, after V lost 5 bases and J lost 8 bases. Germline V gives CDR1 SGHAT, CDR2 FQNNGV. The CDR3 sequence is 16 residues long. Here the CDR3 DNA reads TGTGCCAGCAGCCCGCTGGGACAGGGGGCAGGAGAAAAACTGTTTTTT. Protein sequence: CASSPLGQGAGEKLFF.